This TCR beta chain was identified in a study of T cells in Graves' hyperthyroidism and ophthalmopathy. Germline V lookup: CDR1 SGHTA, CDR2 FQGNSA. Termini included, the CDR3 measures 19 amino acids. TCR beta CDR3 regions were amplified from RNA. The HTBI primer set drove a first-round RT-PCR of the TCR CDR3. Via MiXCR, TCRdb re-called the multiplex PCR reads, giving one row per CDR3 protein. The sample lists a few hundred thousand distinct CDR3 sequences, 15% to 18% occurring once. A remark on this clonotype: It is unclear where the CDR3 begins or ends on the DNA, so no DNA is shown, and the CDR3 is as TCRdb lists it.

The sequencing input was blood. V usage is TRBV7-2 and J usage is TRBJ2-5; the D call of TRBD1 is as the table states it, not checked on the DNA. The clonotype comes from a woman in her twenties or thirties with Graves' hyperthyroidism. The CDR3 sequence: CASSFYICSSQGGGETQYF.